Shown below are 9 T cell receptor beta chains from a single sample sequenced in a study of T-cell memory formation after mild COVID-19. In TCRdb, the 5' RACE reads were re-called with MiXCR into one record per CDR3 protein. The sample comprises approximately 150,000 distinct CDR3 sequences, 6% of which are singletons, and just over 2% rests with the top ten. Sequenced input: PBMCs or a T cell subset sorted from them (not recorded which). The receptors stem from an adult woman who had mild COVID-19 (a few samples of this study predate the infection). Cell type and time point are not known.

This clonotype was seen at least ten times. The V call is TRBV5-1, the J call TRBJ2-7, with D uncertain. The germline V gene has CDR1 SGHRS and CDR2 YFSETQ. Trimming removed 4 bases at V and 0 bases at J, with 14 bases between. This CDR3 is built from 15 residues. In DNA, the CDR3 is TGCGCCAGCAGCCCTCGGCAGCCAGGCTCCTACGAGCAGTACTTC. Translating gives CASSPRQPGSYEQYF.

CDR3 nucleotides: TGTGCCAGCAGTGATCAAAGGACTAGCGGGTGGGAGCAGTACTTC. Translating it yields CASSDQRTSGWEQYF. The genes are TRBV2 and TRBJ2-7; TRBD2 agrees at 11 bases. The germline V gene has CDR1 SNHLY and CDR2 FYNNEI. Trimming cost V 3 bases and J 7 bases; bases outside gene matches: 8. There are 15 residues in the CDR3.

The table lists this clonotype with many counts. The chain uses TRBV4-1 and TRBJ2-1, with D possibly TRBD2 on 5 matching bases. This CDR3 contains 12 residues. Germline V gene sequence: CDR1 MGHRA, CDR2 YSYEKL. With 1 base removed from V and 11 bases from J, the gap between germline ends came to 9 bases. The CDR3: CASSQGGIQQFF. The CDR3 DNA follows: TGCGCCAGCAGCCAAGGAGGGATTCAGCAGTTCTTC.

This clonotype has more than one count but fewer than ten. This rearrangement joins TRBV7-2 to TRBJ2-5; 9 bases are a match to TRBD1. V shed 1 base and J 4 bases; nucleotides not matched to a gene: 4. The CDR3 totals 15 residues. The germline gives CDR1 SGHTA, CDR2 FQGNSA. The CDR3 region is CASSLGGTGTETQYF. The CDR3 nucleotides read TGTGCCAGCAGCTTAGGCGGGACAGGGACAGAGACCCAGTACTTC.

Ten or more counts support this clonotype. This sequence joins TRBV5-1 and TRBJ2-2; 7 bases agree with TRBD1. With V trimmed by 4 bases and J by 1 base, 7 bases remained unmatched. CDR1 and CDR2 from the germline V gene are SGHRS and YFSETQ. CDR3 length: 16 residues. CDR3 coding DNA: TGCGCCAGCAGCCAAAGACAGGGTTTGAACACCGGGGAGCTGTTTTTT. It encodes CASSQRQGLNTGELFF.

This clonotype was seen a handful of times. The chain joins TRBV5-1 to TRBJ2-5, with a weak D call TRBD1 (6 bases). Trimming removed 2 bases at V and 5 bases at J, with 13 bases between. The CDR3 loop spans 14 amino acids. Germline CDR1 and CDR2: SGHRS and YFSETQ. DNA for the CDR3: TGCGCCAGCAGCTTAGGGGGTACAATGGAGACCCAGTACTTC. Protein sequence: CASSLGGTMETQYF.

This clonotype turned up a few times. V and J are TRBV6-5 and TRBJ2-3; a possible D gene is TRBD2 (6 bases). The V end was cut by 0 bases, the J end by 0 bases, with 13 bases between. The germline V gene has CDR1 MNHEY and CDR2 SVGAGI. The CDR3 contains 17 residues. In nucleotides, the CDR3 is TGTGCCAGCAGTTACTCTGCGGCGGGGACTAGCACAGATACGCAGTATTTT. Its translation: CASSYSAAGTSTDTQYF.

This clonotype was seen at least ten times. The chain uses TRBV7-2 and TRBJ1-6, with a possible D match to TRBD1 (5 bases). V lost 5 bases to trimming and J lost 6 bases, with 17 bases between them. From germline, CDR1 is SGHTA and CDR2 FQGNSA. The CDR3 covers 16 residues. The CDR3 nucleotides read TGTGCCAGCAGCACATCTTACGGGGGTGGTAATTCACCCCTCCACTTT. It is translated as CASSTSYGGGNSPLHF.

This rearrangement joins TRBV18 to TRBJ1-4; TRBD1 agrees at 7 bases. CDR1 is KGHSH and CDR2 is LQKENI in the germline V gene. This CDR3 is built from 14 residues. Trimming cost V 3 bases and J 5 bases; bases outside gene matches: 3. CDR3 protein: CASSPGTANEKLFF. DNA of the CDR3: TGTGCCAGCTCACCCGGGACAGCGAATGAAAAACTGTTTTTT.